The present T cell receptor beta chain was sequenced within a study of cytomegalovirus exposure and HLA in healthy donors. After removal of 4 bases from V and 7 bases from J, the junction contained 9 bases not matched to a gene. The CDR3 length is 15 residues. Germline assignment: CDR1 SGHRS and CDR2 YFSETQ. Overall study findings and caveats: Later on, an analysis showed TCR association rates differing by HLA locus, with DRB1 the most and HLA-C the fewest. In most subjects, TCR beta sequences reportedly gave accurate predictions of HLA-A and HLA-B alleles. A further, later analysis showed that HLA-associated TCR beta chains (compared with equally common others) were more clonally expanded.

Turning to this clone: The antigen is not known.

Amplification used 60 Vbeta primers and 13 Jbeta primers. Authors' methods: Around 83 million unique TCR beta chains, 10 million to 14 million shared, were counted in a later analysis. Here immunoSEQ multiplex PCR was the method, and the copy in TCRdb shows in-frame clones only, minus some. The V and J calls and clone size come from that table; D and trimming were worked out from the DNA. In the table there are 180,000 or so clones, 80% of which are singletons. This clonotype originated in a woman in her thirties in good health and CMV-seronegative. The sample comprised PBMCs. The rearrangement joins TRBV5-1 to TRBJ2-7; 12 bases fit TRBD1. CDR3 nucleotides: TGCGCCAGCAGCCTGGACGGGACAGGGGGCCGGGAGCAGTACTTC. It is translated as CASSLDGTGGREQYF.